One sample yielded the 28 T cell receptor beta chains listed below, sequenced in a study of vaccination and CD4 T cells after COVID-19. The treatment is: roughly nine-day PBMC culture with coronavirus spike peptide pools or control peptides (ViraFEST assay). Oncomine TCR Beta short-read sequencing was applied to DNA from cultured CD4+ T cells. TCRdb re-analysed the PCR reads in MiXCR, keeping a single row per CDR3 protein. This sample has just under 20,000 distinct CDR3 sequences, with approximately 40% found just once. Antigen specificity for these receptors is unknown. The source was CD4+ T cells from blood, cultured in vitro, collected after SARS-CoV-2 vaccination. The receptors here all came from a human donor who had recovered from COVID-19.

The J gene is TRBJ1-2, the V gene TRBV18; D remains ambiguous. V lost 4 bases, J lost 0 bases, and 15 bases lay in between. The CDR3 is 16 amino acids. In germline, CDR1 is KGHSH, CDR2 LQKENI. The CDR3 here is CASSLRQDGANYGYTF. CDR3 bases: TGTGCCAGCTCACTCCGGCAGGACGGCGCTAACTATGGCTACACCTTC.

The rearrangement uses TRBV5-4 and TRBJ1-2; 7 positions match TRBD1. This CDR3 region has 15 residues. Germline V gene data show CDR1 as SGHNT and CDR2 as YYREEE (reference sequence). V trimming: 1 base; J trimming: 0 bases; junction bases outside the gene matches: 3. CDR3 nucleotides: TGTGCCAGCAGCTTGCCAACAGGGGCTAACTATGGCTACACCTTC. Its protein product is CASSLPTGANYGYTF. Full variable domain (missing parts from reference TRBV5-4 and TRBJ1-2): ETGVTQSPTHLIKTRGQQVTLRCSSQSGHNTVSWYQQALGQGPQFIFQYYREEENGRGNFPPRFSGLQFPNYSSELNVNALELDDSALYLCASSLPTGANYGYTFGSGTRLTVV.

This clonotype was recorded a few times. V is TRBV18 and J is TRBJ1-5; D is perhaps TRBD1 (6 bases). CDR1 and CDR2 from the germline V gene are KGHSH and LQKENI. This CDR3 comprises 14 residues. Trimming took off 4 bases at V and 5 bases at J, with 12 bases between the two ends. CDR3 bases: TGTGCCAGCTCACTCCGGGACACAGATCAGCCCCAGCATTTT. Its translation is CASSLRDTDQPQHF.

In this sample, this clonotype turned up a few times. V is TRBV6-2 or TRBV6-3 and J is TRBJ2-3; TRBD1 matches 7 bases. This CDR3 has 14 residues. V was clipped by 5 bases and J by 4 bases; unmatched bases: 6. Germline-derived CDR1 and CDR2 are MNHEY and SVGEGT. This chain's CDR3 is CASSQQGSADTQYF. In DNA, the CDR3 is TGTGCCAGCAGTCAACAGGGGAGTGCAGATACGCAGTATTTT.

DNA of the CDR3: TGTGCCAGCTCCCCGGACGTTTATCAGCCCCAGCATTTT. Translated, it gives CASSPDVYQPQHF. The chain employs TRBV18 and TRBJ1-5, with no clear D. The germline V and J ends were trimmed by 6 bases and 5 bases, with 11 bases remaining between them. The germline V gene has CDR1 KGHSH and CDR2 LQKENI. CDR3 length equals 13 residues.

This clonotype was picked up a small number of times. The chain carries TRBV7-2 and TRBJ1-1; D is ambiguous. This CDR3 comprises 13 residues. Trimming took off 5 bases at V and 2 bases at J, with 9 bases between the two ends. Germline values: CDR1 SGHTA, CDR2 FQGNSA. The DNA of the CDR3 is TGTGCCAGCAGCATCCGGGCCAACACTGAAGCTTTCTTT. Its translation is CASSIRANTEAFF.

CDR3 DNA sequence: TGTGCCCGGGGGGAGCAGGACACCGGGGAGCTGTTTTTT. Translation gives CARGEQDTGELFF. This chain joins TRBV7-2 and TRBJ2-2, with 7 bases fitting TRBD2. Germline CDR1 reads SGHTA; CDR2 reads FQGNSA. The CDR3 loop spans 13 amino acids. V was pared by 11 bases and J by 3 bases, with 6 bases of the junction left unmatched.

The chain combines TRBV11-3 with TRBJ2-1; 10 nucleotides match TRBD2. CDR3 length equals 16 residues. J was trimmed by 9 bases and V by 5 bases; bases with no gene match: 13. Per the germline V gene, CDR1 is SGHNT and CDR2 is YENEEA. This CDR3 is CASSGHLAGVASEQFF. The CDR3 DNA is TGTGCCAGCAGCGGCCACCTAGCGGGAGTTGCGAGTGAGCAGTTCTTC.

This clonotype occurred a few times. DNA for the CDR3: TGTGCCAGTAGTACCCTTACCCAGGGGGCTTTCTTT. As protein: CASSTLTQGAFF. This chain connects TRBV19 to TRBJ1-1; a weak D match, TRBD1 (6 bases). There are 12 residues in the CDR3. Per germline, CDR1 LNHDA and CDR2 SQIVND (reference sequence). Between the trimmed V and J ends, which lost 4 bases and 11 bases, there was a span of 14 bases.

The chain combines TRBV19 with TRBJ1-2; 8 bases are shared with TRBD1. V shed 4 bases and J 10 bases; nucleotides not matched to a gene: 8. Germline lookup yields CDR1 LNHDA and CDR2 SQIVND (reference sequence). The CDR3 covers 13 residues. CDR3 nucleotide sequence: TGTGCCAGTAGTAGCCAGGGGGCAATTGACTACACCTTC. It specifies CASSSQGAIDYTF.

The chain combines TRBV11-2 with TRBJ2-1, with D hard to call. The CDR3 has 12 residues. Germline V gives CDR1 SGHAT, CDR2 FQNNGV. Trimming took off 5 bases at V and 6 bases at J, with 8 bases between the two ends. In DNA, the CDR3 is TGTGCCAGCAGCCTTCAAGGCAATGAGCAGTTCTTC. This sequence encodes CASSLQGNEQFF.

The chain combines TRBV6-2 or TRBV6-3 with TRBJ2-4; possibly TRBD2 for D (5 bases). Trimming took 6 bases from V and 3 from J, leaving 15 bases between them. The germline V gene encodes CDR1 MNHEY and CDR2 SVGEGT. There are 15 residues in the CDR3. CDR3: CASSGDSGGKNIQYF. The CDR3 bases are TGTGCCAGCAGCGGAGATTCAGGAGGCAAAAACATTCAGTACTTC.

This clonotype occurred a few times. In DNA, the CDR3 is TGTGCCACCAGCGAAACCCTTAACAATGAGCAGTTCTTC. Amino acid sequence: CATSETLNNEQFF. The chain is built from TRBV24-1 and TRBJ2-1; D remains ambiguous. The germline CDR1 and CDR2 sequences are KGHDR and SFDVKD. There are 13 residues in the CDR3. V lost 7 bases, J lost 5 bases, and 11 bases lay in between.

A few counts support this clonotype. The chain recombines TRBV20-1 with TRBJ2-5; the match to TRBD1 covers 11 bases. Trimming cost V 3 bases and J 5 bases; bases outside gene matches: 5. The CDR3 spans 14 residues. CDR1 is DFQATT, CDR2 SNEGSKA, per germline (reference sequence). In nucleotides, the CDR3 is TGCAGTGCTAGCGGACAGGGGGCCGGTGAGACCCAGTACTTC. Protein product: CSASGQGAGETQYF.

V is TRBV20-1 and J is TRBJ2-3, with D possibly called TRBD1 or TRBD2 (6 bases each). Germline CDR1 is DFQATT and CDR2 is SNEGSKA (reference sequence). Trimming cost V 3 bases and J 3 bases, with 16 bases left between them. CDR3 length: 15 residues. The CDR3 spells CSASRGEISTDTQYF. CDR3 coding DNA: TGCAGTGCTAGTAGGGGGGAGATATCTACAGATACGCAGTATTTT.

This clonotype was seen once. This chain uses TRBV7-8 with TRBJ1-2; D unclear. The CDR3 runs 14 residues. V dropped 1 base and J dropped 3 bases, with 9 bases sitting between them. Germline CDR1 is SGHVS and CDR2 is FQNEAQ. The CDR3 region is CASSLVAGDYGYTF. The CDR3 DNA follows: TGTGCCAGCAGCTTAGTGGCCGGGGACTATGGCTACACCTTC.

The chain recombines TRBV2 with TRBJ2-3, with 9 bases matching TRBD2. The CDR3 is 16 residues long. Germline-derived CDR1 and CDR2 are SNHLY and FYNNEI. The ends lost 4 bases at V and 5 bases at J; junction bases unmatched: 10. The CDR3 DNA reads TGTGCCAGCAGTGTCAGACTAGCGGAGGGGGGAGATACGCAGTATTTT. Encoded protein: CASSVRLAEGGDTQYF. The variable domain in full, completed from reference TRBV2 and TRBJ2-3, reads EPEVTQTPSHQVTQMGQEVILRCVPISNHLYFYWYRQILGQKVEFLVSFYNNEISEKSEIFDDQFSVERPDGSNFTLKIRSTKLEDSAMYFCASSVRLAEGGDTQYFGPGTRLTVL.

J is TRBJ1-1 and V is TRBV4-2, with 8 bases aligning to TRBD1. V trimming: 0 bases; J trimming: 6 bases; junction bases outside the gene matches: 9. Germline V gene sequence: CDR1 LGHNA, CDR2 YNFKEQ. The length of the CDR3 is 16 residues. This CDR3 reads CASSQDRSQGAPEAFF. CDR3 bases: TGTGCCAGCAGCCAAGATCGCTCCCAGGGGGCCCCTGAAGCTTTCTTT.

The chain employs TRBV6-1 and TRBJ1-5, with 7 bases aligning to TRBD1. The J segment lost 2 bases and the V segment lost 6 bases, leaving 7 bases of the junction unmatched. Germline V gives CDR1 MNHNS, CDR2 SASEGT. CDR3 length: 15 residues. The CDR3 bases are TGTGCCAGCAGGGGTACAGGGGAGGGCAATCAGCCCCAGCATTTT. Translation gives CASRGTGEGNQPQHF.

The chain recombines TRBV28 with TRBJ2-1; the D gene is possibly TRBD2 (6 bases). Germline CDR1 is MDHEN and CDR2 is SYDVKM. V shed 6 bases and J shed 9 bases, with 18 bases lying between them. This CDR3 is 14 amino acids long. The DNA of the CDR3 is TGTGCCAGCAGGGCGGGCGGGGAGAGAGGTGAGCAGTTCTTC. This codes for CASRAGGERGEQFF. Full variable domain (remainder filled in from reference TRBV28 and TRBJ2-1): DVKVTQSSRYLVKRTGEKVFLECVQDMDHENMFWYRQDPGLGLRLIYFSYDVKMKEKGDIPEGYSVSREKKERFSLILESASTNQTSMYLCASRAGGERGEQFFGPGTRLTVL.

This sequence joins TRBV24-1 and TRBJ2-2; 7 nucleotides align to TRBD1. This CDR3 spans 16 amino acids. With V trimmed by 4 bases and J by 2 bases, 6 bases remained unmatched. Germline V gene data show CDR1 as KGHDR and CDR2 as SFDVKD. CDR3 sequence: CATSDAGTANTGELFF. The CDR3 region has the DNA TGTGCCACCAGTGACGCAGGGACAGCTAACACCGGGGAGCTGTTTTTT.

In its sample, this clonotype was seen a few times. CDR3: CASSLFNTGELFF. The CDR3 nucleotides are TGTGCCAGCAGTTTATTTAACACCGGGGAGCTGTTTTTT. The V call is TRBV27, the J call TRBJ2-2; D call uncertain. The V and J ends lost 1 base and 2 bases respectively, with 2 bases between them. This CDR3 contains 13 residues. CDR1 and CDR2 from the germline V gene are MNHEY and SMNVEV (reference sequence).

The chain recombines TRBV19 with TRBJ2-2; TRBD2 is a possible D gene (5 bases). The germline gives CDR1 LNHDA, CDR2 SQIVND (reference sequence). This CDR3 spans 14 amino acids. V was shortened by 6 bases and J by 4 bases, with 12 bases between the two germline ends. Here the CDR3 reads CASRGTGFTGELFF. The DNA of the CDR3 is TGTGCCAGTAGAGGAACGGGGTTCACCGGGGAGCTGTTTTTT.

This rearrangement joins TRBV19 to TRBJ2-1; D gene ambiguous. Germline assignment: CDR1 LNHDA and CDR2 SQIVND (reference sequence). The CDR3 consists of 13 residues. V lost 5 bases, J lost 8 bases, and 13 bases lay in between. CDR3 in DNA: TGTGCCAGTAGTGGGCAAGTTGGCGATGAGCAGTTCTTC. Translating it yields CASSGQVGDEQFF. The full variable domain, in which reference TRBV19 and TRBJ2-1 provide the parts outside the CDR3, is DGGITQSPKYLFRKEGQNVTLSCEQNLNHDAMYWYRQDPGQGLRLIYYSQIVNDFQKGDIAEGYSVSREKKESFPLTVTSAQKNPTAFYLCASSGQVGDEQFFGPGTRLTVL.

The gene calls are TRBV20-1 and TRBJ1-2, with D hard to call. V was cut by 3 bases and J by 0 bases, with 14 bases left in between. The CDR3 is made up of 15 amino acids. The germline gives CDR1 DFQATT, CDR2 SNEGSKA (reference sequence). The CDR3 DNA reads TGCAGTGCTAGCCCGATGATGGGAGCTAACTATGGCTACACCTTC. This sequence encodes CSASPMMGANYGYTF.

CDR3 residues: CASSASNSPLHF. For the CDR3, the DNA is TGTGCCAGCAGTGCGAGCAATTCACCCCTCCACTTT. The chain has TRBV2 and TRBJ1-6; D is unresolved. Germline V gene sequence: CDR1 SNHLY, CDR2 FYNNEI. CDR3 length: 12 amino acids. V lost 4 bases, J lost 7 bases, and 5 bases lay in between.

To note about this clonotype: The junction does not match germline at one end; this may be a read error. This sequence joins TRBV19 and TRBJ1-5, with D unresolved. Looked up from germline, CDR1 is LNHDA and CDR2 is SQIVND (reference sequence). The CDR3 runs to 16 residues. The CDR3 bases are TGTGCCGGTAGTCCAAGCGGGAGACTTAGCAATCAGCCCCAGCATTTT. Encoded protein: CAGSPSGRLSNQPQHF.

This clonotype was observed a handful of times. The V and J genes are TRBV20-1 and TRBJ1-3; D unclear. Trimming removed 3 bases at V and 0 bases at J, with 12 bases between. The CDR3 contains 15 residues. CDR1 is DFQATT and CDR2 is SNEGSKA in the germline V gene (reference sequence). The CDR3 protein is CSASGSADSGNTIYF. In nucleotides, the CDR3 is TGCAGTGCTAGTGGCAGCGCCGACTCTGGAAACACCATATATTTT.